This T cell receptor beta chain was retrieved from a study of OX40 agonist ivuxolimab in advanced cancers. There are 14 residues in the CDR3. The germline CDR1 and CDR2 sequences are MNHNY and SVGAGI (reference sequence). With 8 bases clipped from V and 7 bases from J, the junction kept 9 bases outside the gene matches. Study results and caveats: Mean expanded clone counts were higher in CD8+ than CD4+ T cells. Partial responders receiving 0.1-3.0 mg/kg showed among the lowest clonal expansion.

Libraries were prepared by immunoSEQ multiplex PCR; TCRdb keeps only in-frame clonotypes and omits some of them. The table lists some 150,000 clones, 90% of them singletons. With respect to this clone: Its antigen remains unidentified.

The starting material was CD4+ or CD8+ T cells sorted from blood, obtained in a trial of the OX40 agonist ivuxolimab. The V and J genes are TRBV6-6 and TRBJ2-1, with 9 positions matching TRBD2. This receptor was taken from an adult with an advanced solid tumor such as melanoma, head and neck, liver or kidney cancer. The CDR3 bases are TGTGCCAGCGTGGGACTAGCAGGGACAAATGAGCAGTTCTTC. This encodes CASVGLAGTNEQFF.